One and the same sample provided the 24 T cell receptor beta chains below, sequenced in a study of sequential checkpoint blockade in melanoma. The treatment: randomized to nivolumab then ipilimumab (arm A) or the reverse (arm B). Using immunoSEQ multiplex PCR, the repertoire was profiled, and TCRdb retains in-frame clones only, with some absent. The sample records roughly 36,000 clones, under 35% being singletons. The starting material was tumor tissue (inferred from file names), obtained from a patient given nivolumab and ipilimumab in sequence. The source of these receptors is a human donor with melanoma.

The rearrangement links TRBV19 to TRBJ1-5; D not resolved. Looked up from germline, CDR1 is LNHDA and CDR2 is SQIVND (reference sequence). CDR3 length: 12 amino acids. V was shortened by 7 bases and J by 6 bases, with 10 bases between the two germline ends. The CDR3 spells CASKVGLQPQHF. The CDR3 nucleotides are TGTGCCAGTAAAGTAGGGCTTCAGCCCCAGCATTTT.

The chain carries TRBV9 and TRBJ2-5; 12 bases fit TRBD1. The V gene end was trimmed by 4 bases and the J gene end by 6 bases; junction bases not matched to a gene: 13. From germline, CDR1 is SGDLS and CDR2 YYNGEE. This CDR3 region has 17 residues. The CDR3 DNA follows: TGTGCCAGCAGCCTCGCCTCCGGGACAGGGGGCTCAAAGACCCAGTACTTC. Translated: CASSLASGTGGSKTQYF.

This sequence joins TRBV15 and TRBJ1-5; TRBD1 matches 8 bases. CDR1 is LNHNV, CDR2 YYDKDF, per germline (reference sequence). With V trimmed by 4 bases and J by 0 bases, 5 bases remained unmatched. The CDR3 covers 16 residues. CDR3 coding DNA: TGTGCCACCAGCACCCGACAGGGGAATAGCAATCAGCCCCAGCATTTT. Amino acids: CATSTRQGNSNQPQHF.

The table lists this clone with many counts. The rearrangement joins TRBV6-8 to TRBJ2-1; TRBD2 might be the D (6 bases). Germline V gene data show CDR1 as MNHGY and CDR2 as SAAAGT. V gave up 8 bases and J gave up 5 bases, with 13 bases separating them. The CDR3 is 13 residues long. CDR3 loop: CASGGARNNEQFF. For the CDR3, the DNA is TGTGCCAGCGGAGGGGCTAGAAACAATGAGCAGTTCTTC.

The rearrangement joins TRBV6-7 to TRBJ2-7; 7 nucleotides agree with TRBD1. TRBV6-7 is an ORF, and what it does is uncertain. There are 16 residues in the CDR3. With V trimmed by 6 bases and J by 0 bases, 11 bases remained unmatched. This CDR3 is CASRTIRQGTSYEQYF. The CDR3 nucleotides are TGTGCCAGCAGGACTATAAGACAGGGAACCTCCTACGAGCAGTACTTC.

The chain recombines TRBV19 with TRBJ1-5; D gene unclear. Trimming removed 1 base at V and 2 bases at J, with 24 bases between. The CDR3 has 20 amino acids. The germline gives CDR1 LNHDA, CDR2 SQIVND (reference sequence). The CDR3 DNA sequence: TGTGCCAGTAGTATAGGAACAGCCCGCCTAGATAATAGTGGCAATCAGCCCCAGCATTTT. It yields the protein CASSIGTARLDNSGNQPQHF.

The chain carries TRBV25-1 and TRBJ2-2; 7 bases map to TRBD2. This CDR3 comprises 17 residues. Losses at the gene ends were 3 bases for V and 3 bases for J; bases not matched to a gene: 10. Germline values: CDR1 MGHDK, CDR2 SYGVNS. CDR3 amino acids: CASSDPAGEWDTGELFF. CDR3 nucleotide sequence: TGTGCCAGCAGTGATCCCGCGGGGGAGTGGGACACCGGGGAGCTGTTTTTT.

J is TRBJ2-7 and V is TRBV19, with 10 bases fitting TRBD1. Germline CDR1 and CDR2: LNHDA and SQIVND (reference sequence). J gave up 4 bases and V 3 bases, and 6 bases lay outside the gene matches. This CDR3 contains 15 residues. The DNA for the CDR3 is TGTGCCAGTAGTATGACGGACAGGGGGAGGTACGAGCAGTACTTC. It yields the protein CASSMTDRGRYEQYF.

This clone was detected a few times. J is TRBJ2-7 and V is TRBV6-8, with 9 bases fitting TRBD1. CDR1 is MNHGY, CDR2 SAAAGT, per germline. Trimming cost V 11 bases and J 7 bases; bases outside gene matches: 9. The CDR3 consists of 12 residues. The CDR3 protein is CALSGQGLEQYF. The CDR3 DNA reads TGTGCCTTATCGGGACAGGGTTTGGAGCAGTACTTC.

The V call is TRBV19, the J call TRBJ2-7, with 8 bases lining up with TRBD1. The CDR3 has 14 amino acids. Germline V gene sequence: CDR1 LNHDA, CDR2 SQIVND (reference sequence). The ends lost 3 bases at V and 1 base at J; junction bases unmatched: 2. CDR3 residues: CASSIGQGSYEQYF. Here the CDR3 DNA reads TGTGCCAGTAGTATTGGACAGGGTTCCTACGAGCAGTACTTC.

This clone has just a few counts. The chain uses TRBV9 and TRBJ2-3, with TRBD1 identical over 8 bases. The CDR3 loop spans 15 amino acids. V trimming: 3 bases; J trimming: 5 bases; junction bases outside the gene matches: 8. Germline CDR1 is SGDLS and CDR2 is YYNGEE. The CDR3 loop is CASSGGQGALDTQYF. CDR3 coding DNA: TGTGCCAGCAGCGGTGGACAGGGCGCGTTAGATACGCAGTATTTT.

The chain has TRBV5-1 and TRBJ1-5, with TRBD1 matching 7 bases. The junction had 3 bases not matched to a gene; V was cut back by 0 bases and J by 3 bases. The CDR3 loop spans 15 amino acids. CDR1 and CDR2 (germline): SGHRS, YFSETQ. CDR3: CASSLGQGYNQPQHF. As DNA, the CDR3 is TGCGCCAGCAGCTTGGGACAGGGTTACAATCAGCCCCAGCATTTT.

The table lists this clone with a count of one. V usage is TRBV18 and J usage is TRBJ1-1; the match to TRBD1 covers 10 bases. CDR3 length: 16 amino acids. Germline CDR1 KGHSH, CDR2 LQKENI. V dropped 3 bases and J dropped 2; count of bases not matched to a gene: 6. This chain's CDR3 is CASSPSGQGTNTEAFF. CDR3 nucleotide sequence: TGTGCCAGCTCACCCTCGGGACAGGGGACTAACACTGAAGCTTTCTTT.

This clone was detected only once. The chain employs TRBV30 and TRBJ1-5; maybe TRBD1 (6 bases). The CDR3 runs to 11 residues. V was cut by 0 bases and J by 9 bases, with 6 bases left in between. CDR1 is GTSNPN and CDR2 is SVGIG in the germline V gene (reference sequence). The DNA for the CDR3 is TGTGCCTGGAGTGTACAGGGGCCCCAGCATTTT. Its translation is CAWSVQGPQHF.

V usage is TRBV5-1 and J usage is TRBJ2-7; TRBD1 agrees at 9 bases. The V and J ends lost 5 bases and 2 bases, in that order; junction bases with no gene match: 8. Per the germline V gene, CDR1 is SGHRS and CDR2 is YFSETQ. This CDR3 is built from 15 residues. CDR3: CASSPGTGLTYEQYF. DNA for the CDR3: TGCGCCAGCAGTCCCGGGACAGGGTTGACCTACGAGCAGTACTTC.

The CDR3 DNA sequence: TGTGCCAGCAGACAAGGGGCAGGATTCAACTATGGCTACACCTTC. Translation gives CASRQGAGFNYGYTF. The V call is TRBV6-8, the J call TRBJ1-2; TRBD1 is a possible D gene (5 bases). This CDR3 is 15 amino acids long. Germline-derived CDR1 and CDR2 are MNHGY and SAAAGT. The V and J ends lost 6 bases and 2 bases respectively, with 16 bases between them.

This chain connects TRBV18 to TRBJ2-6; D may match TRBD1 or TRBD2 (7 bases each). V was shortened by 2 bases and J by 2 bases, with 19 bases between the two germline ends. Germline lookup yields CDR1 KGHSH and CDR2 LQKENI. The CDR3 runs 19 residues. The CDR3 here is CASSPYAVGGGAGANVLTF. The CDR3 region has the DNA TGTGCCAGCTCACCATATGCAGTGGGAGGGGGCGCTGGGGCCAACGTCCTGACTTTC.

The genes are TRBV18 and TRBJ2-1; 9 bases match TRBD1. Trimming removed 5 bases from V and 9 bases from J; junction bases left unmatched: 11. Germline CDR1 KGHSH, CDR2 LQKENI. This CDR3 has 15 residues. For the CDR3, the DNA is TGTGCCAGCTCATTCACCGGGACAGGGAACGGTGAGCAGTTCTTC. This encodes CASSFTGTGNGEQFF.

The CDR3, as DNA: TGTGCCAGCAGCTCCTCCAGAGGGGGCAACAATGAGCAGTTCTTC. Translated, it gives CASSSSRGGNNEQFF. This chain links TRBV11-3 with TRBJ2-1, with TRBD1 identical over 7 bases. The V gene's germline CDR1 is SGHNT and CDR2 YENEEA. Trimming removed 4 bases from V and 5 bases from J; junction bases left unmatched: 8. The CDR3 runs to 15 residues.

The chain is built from TRBV28 and TRBJ2-5; maybe TRBD1 (7 bases). Trimming removed 5 bases at V and 2 bases at J, with 15 bases between. Germline CDR1 is MDHEN and CDR2 is SYDVKM. This CDR3 is built from 15 residues. The CDR3 sequence is CASSPIQGGQETQYF. Written as DNA, the CDR3 is TGTGCCAGCAGTCCAATTCAGGGGGGACAAGAGACCCAGTACTTC.

Only a few counts were recorded for this clone. V is TRBV28 and J is TRBJ1-2; 9 bases are a match to TRBD1. From germline, CDR1 is MDHEN and CDR2 SYDVKM. The CDR3 contains 13 residues. After removal of 6 bases from V and 2 bases from J, the junction contained 1 base not matched to a gene. The CDR3 reads CASRGQGNYGYTF. In DNA form, the CDR3 reads TGTGCCAGCAGGGGACAGGGAAACTATGGCTACACCTTC.

This clone has just a few counts. This chain joins TRBV30 and TRBJ1-3; 7 bases are shared with TRBD1. Germline V gene sequence: CDR1 GTSNPN, CDR2 SVGIG (reference sequence). This CDR3 has 17 amino acids. Germline trimming cut 3 bases from V and 0 bases from J; bases unmatched to any gene: 11. CDR3 in DNA: TGTGCCTGGAGCGCTTCAACAGGGGTTTTCTCTGGAAACACCATATATTTT. The encoded protein is CAWSASTGVFSGNTIYF.

This chain connects TRBV5-1 to TRBJ1-1, with 7 bases lining up with TRBD1. Germline assignment: CDR1 SGHRS and CDR2 YFSETQ. The V and J ends lost 3 bases and 3 bases, in that order; junction bases with no gene match: 8. The CDR3 runs to 15 residues. The CDR3 sequence: CASSSQGVPDTEAFF. The CDR3 bases are TGCGCCAGCAGCTCCCAGGGGGTCCCGGACACTGAAGCTTTCTTT.

This chain uses TRBV11-3 with TRBJ2-3; no definite D call. Germline assignment: CDR1 SGHNT and CDR2 YENEEA. V lost 4 bases, J lost 3 bases, and 17 bases lay in between. The CDR3 extends over 16 amino acids. DNA of the CDR3: TGTGCCAGCAGCTCTACGACCGCTTTCGGGACAGATACGCAGTATTTT. Its protein product is CASSSTTAFGTDTQYF.